Here is one T cell receptor beta chain with its context. Its antigen is currently unknown. This entry belongs to a study of cytomegalovirus exposure and HLA in healthy donors. General observations from the study: CMV antigen specificity of three CMV-associated chains was confirmed in vitro. Among CMV-associated TCR beta chains, most appeared HLA-restricted in a later analysis. It was reported in a later analysis that an Asian-associated ancestry cluster showed fewer N-insertions than the roughly 670-donor mean.

PCR amplification relied on 60 Vbeta primers (plus 13 Jbeta primers). TCRdb keeps only in-frame clones here, not all; method: immunoSEQ multiplex PCR. The sample yields about 96,000 clones, around 85% seen once. Deletions cut 7 bases from V and 3 bases from J, with 16 bases between. CDR3 length: 15 residues. The germline gives CDR1 SGHTA, CDR2 FQGNSA. The sample consisted of PBMCs. The receptor was derived from a man aged 30 to 39 in good health and CMV-seronegative. The rearrangement uses TRBV7-2 and TRBJ1-3, with a tentative D call TRBD1 (5 bases). CDR3 sequence reads: CASTSPGGNGNTIYF. The DNA of the CDR3 is TGTGCCAGCACTTCCCCCGGGGGTAATGGAAACACCATATATTTT.